The clone carrying this T cell receptor (beta chain) has more than one count but fewer than ten. The antigen remains undetermined. The data were obtained in a study of T-cell reconstitution after alpha-beta-depleted transplantation in children. Study outcomes and limitations: The study reportedly traced alpha-beta T cells about two months after transplant to several hundred expanded graft clones. It was newly produced T cells that mostly accounted for T-cell counts and diversity one year after transplant. Some patients showed high day-60 TCRbeta diversity, which derived from surviving recipient T cells and thymic progenitors.

The CDR3 sequence is 15 residues long. Trimming left V 6 bases short and J 4 bases short, with 16 bases between. Preparation of the TCRbeta library involved a method that used unique molecular identifiers. TCRdb analysed the PCR reads with MiXCR anew, one entry per CDR3 protein. Of about 870,000 distinct CDR3 sequences detected, less than 20% appear once; the ten largest clones hold roughly 5%. This receptor was taken from a male patient between 10 and 17 years old who had a stem cell transplant for acute lymphoblastic leukemia, so the T cells may come from the graft donor. This sequence joins TRBV12-3 or TRBV12-4 and TRBJ2-1; D is perhaps TRBD1 or TRBD2 (5 bases each). The sequencing here drew on PBMCs, mostly from graft donor cells, taken 360 days after TCRalphabeta/CD19-depleted stem cell transplant. Here the CDR3 DNA reads TGTGCCAGCAGCACCGGGACGGTAAATTACAATGAGCAGTTCTTC. This encodes CASSTGTVNYNEQFF.